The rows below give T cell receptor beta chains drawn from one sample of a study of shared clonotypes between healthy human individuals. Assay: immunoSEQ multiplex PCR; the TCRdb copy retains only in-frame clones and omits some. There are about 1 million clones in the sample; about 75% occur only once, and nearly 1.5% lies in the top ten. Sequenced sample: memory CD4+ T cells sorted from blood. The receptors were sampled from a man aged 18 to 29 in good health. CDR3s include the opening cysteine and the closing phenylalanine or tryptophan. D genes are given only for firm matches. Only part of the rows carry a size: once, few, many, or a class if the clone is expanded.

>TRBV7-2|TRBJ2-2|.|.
TGTGCCAGCAGCTATAGGGGCGGGGAGCTGTTTTTT
CASSYRGGELFF
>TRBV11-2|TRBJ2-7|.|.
TGTGCCAGCAGCCGAGGGATCGTACCTGCCTACGAGCAGTACTTC
CASSRGIVPAYEQYF
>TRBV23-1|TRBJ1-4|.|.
TGCGCCAGCAGTCTAAGTGAAAAACTGTTTTTT
CASSLSEKLFF
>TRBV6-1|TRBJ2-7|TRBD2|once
TGTGCCAGCAGTCCGGGACTAGCGGGCTTGAACGAGCAGTACTTC
CASSPGLAGLNEQYF
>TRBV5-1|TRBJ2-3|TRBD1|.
TGCGCCAGCAGCGTTCAGGGGGCTAGCACAGATACGCAGTATTTT
CASSVQGASTDTQYF
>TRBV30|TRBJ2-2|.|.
TGTGCCTGGAGTAAAGGAGGGAGTCACACCGGGGAGCTGTTTTTT
CAWSKGGSHTGELFF
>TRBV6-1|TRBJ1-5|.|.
TGTGCCAGCAGTGAAGGGTTCCAAAATCAGCCCCAGCATTTT
CASSEGFQNQPQHF
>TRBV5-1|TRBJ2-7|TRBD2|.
TGCGCCAGCCGAGGGACTAGCGGCCACGAGCAGTACTTC
CASRGTSGHEQYF
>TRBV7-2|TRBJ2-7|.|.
TGTGCCAGCAGCCAACTCCGGGTCATGAGCTCCTACGAGCAGTACTTC
CASSQLRVMSSYEQYF
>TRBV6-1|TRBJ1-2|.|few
TGTGCCAGAGGAGAGGATCCGGGTTATGGCTACACCTTC
CARGEDPGYGYTF
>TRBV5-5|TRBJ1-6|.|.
TGTGCCAGCAGCTTGCTCTACAGGGACTTTATCTCCTATAATTCACCCCTCCACTTT
CASSLLYRDFISYNSPLHF
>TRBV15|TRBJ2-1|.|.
TGTGCCACCAGCATTCGTAATGAGCAGTTCTTC
CATSIRNEQFF
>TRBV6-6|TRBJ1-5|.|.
TGTGCCAGCAAGGGGTCCGGGAGCAATCAGCCCCAGCATTTT
CASKGSGSNQPQHF
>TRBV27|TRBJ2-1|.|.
TGTGCCAGCAGCCACAGGTACAATGAGCAGTTCTTC
CASSHRYNEQFF
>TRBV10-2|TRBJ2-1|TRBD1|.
TGCGCCAGCAGTGAACAGGGGGCCGGTGTCAATGAGCAGTTCTTC
CASSEQGAGVNEQFF
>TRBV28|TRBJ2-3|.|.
TGTGCCAGCAGTTTAAAGGGGACTAGCACAGATACGCAGTATTTT
CASSLKGTSTDTQYF
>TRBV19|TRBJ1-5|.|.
TGTGCCAGTAGTTGGACAGTAAATCAGCCCCAGCATTTT
CASSWTVNQPQHF